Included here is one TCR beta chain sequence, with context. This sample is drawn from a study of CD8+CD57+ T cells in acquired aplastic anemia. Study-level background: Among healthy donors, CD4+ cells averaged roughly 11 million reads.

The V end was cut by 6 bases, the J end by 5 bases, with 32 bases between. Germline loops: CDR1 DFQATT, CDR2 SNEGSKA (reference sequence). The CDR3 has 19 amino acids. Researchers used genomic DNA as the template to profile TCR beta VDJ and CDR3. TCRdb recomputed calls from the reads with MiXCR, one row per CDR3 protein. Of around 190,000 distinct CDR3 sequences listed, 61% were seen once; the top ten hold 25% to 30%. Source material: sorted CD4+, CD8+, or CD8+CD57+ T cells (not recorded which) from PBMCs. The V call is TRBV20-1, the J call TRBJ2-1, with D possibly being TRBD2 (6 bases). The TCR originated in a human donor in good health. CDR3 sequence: CSALHPRLLDSGDNNEQFF. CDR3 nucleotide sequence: TGCAGTGCCCTACATCCTCGTCTTCTTGACTCGGGAGATAACAATGAGCAGTTCTTC.